This T cell receptor (beta chain) was sequenced in a study of blood T cell repertoires in COVID-19. The V gene lost 0 bases and the J gene lost 8 bases, with 10 bases spanning the gap. This CDR3 is 14 amino acids long. CDR1 and CDR2 from the germline V gene are MNHEY and SMNVEV (reference sequence). Profiled with immunoSEQ multiplex PCR; TCRdb holds only in-frame clones, not every one. The repertoire holds 150,000 to 160,000 clones, with around 83% as singletons. Sequencing was performed on peripheral blood. The origin of this receptor is a woman aged 55-70 years with COVID-19, enrolled during active disease. The rearrangement links TRBV27 to TRBJ1-4; D gene uncertain. The CDR3 sequence is CASSLSISREKLFF. The CDR3 region has the DNA TGTGCCAGCAGTTTATCGATCTCGAGAGAAAAACTGTTTTTT.